This T cell receptor beta chain originates from a study of shared clonotypes between healthy human individuals. Study-level background: CD4 naive and memory got three plates each, CD8 naive two, CD8 memory one. Overall study findings and caveats: Approximately 4.5% was the fraction of naive CD4 clonotypes found shared across a few donors. Clonotypes not shared had lower generation probabilities than those common to all four donors.

With regard to this clone: Its antigen is unidentified.

Generated by immunoSEQ multiplex PCR, the TCRdb table keeps only in-frame clones and is missing some. In the table there are 1.5 million to 1.9 million clones, 98% of which are singletons. Germline-derived CDR1 and CDR2 are SGHTA and FQGNSA. The V and J ends lost 4 bases and 0 bases respectively, with 22 bases between them. The CDR3 length is 18 residues. Sequences were obtained from naive CD4+ T cells sorted from blood. Indicated subset: CD45RA+ positively selected. The TCR comes from a man aged 30 to 45 in good health. V usage is TRBV7-2 and J usage is TRBJ2-7; the D is unclear. CDR3 in amino acids: CASSSRAVSGPYSYEQYF. The DNA for the CDR3 is TGTGCCAGCAGCTCAAGGGCGGTTTCGGGCCCCTACTCCTACGAGCAGTACTTC.